The sequence of this T cell receptor (beta chain) was determined in a study of cytomegalovirus exposure and HLA in healthy donors. Study results and limitations: Later analysis suggested most CMV-associated TCR beta chains were HLA-restricted.

Germline loops: CDR1 MGHRA, CDR2 YSYEKL. The CDR3 spans 13 residues. The V end was cut by 3 bases, the J end by 2 bases, with 8 bases between. PCR used 60 Vbeta primers and 13 Jbeta primers. The method was immunoSEQ multiplex PCR; TCRdb's version includes in-frame clones alone and lacks a portion of them. The top ten clones hold over 1.2% of a sample with about 150,000 clones, 75% of them seen once. In its sample, this clone was seen a few times. As yet, its antigen is unknown. This chain joins TRBV4-1 and TRBJ2-7; TRBD2 might be the D (6 bases). The sequence derives from a man between 18 and 29 years old in good health and CMV-seronegative. The sample consisted of PBMCs. The CDR3 loop is CASSHRGTYEQYF. As DNA, the CDR3 is TGCGCCAGCAGCCACCGGGGGACCTACGAGCAGTACTTC.